The source of this TCR beta chain is a study of blood T cell repertoires in COVID-19 (dated by TCRdb to 2020 to 2022). Regarding the research as a whole: The collaborator samples originated in the United States, Italy and Spain and spanned the acute and convalescent phases of COVID-19. The prospective study material was composed of cDNA or gDNA derived from T cells, B-cell-depleted T cells, or PBMCs. Deeply sampled blood TCRbeta repertoires from subjects exposed to, actively infected with, or recovered from COVID-19 were included in the dataset. A freely available public database, intended as a resource for researchers studying the immune response to SARS-CoV-2, is where the repertoires were released. Samples came from the ongoing ImmuneRACE study (first 160 participants) plus 1,254 subjects from 6 global collaborators. The sample metadata nearly always contained a de-identified subject ID, COVID-19 status, age in years and sex. HLA class I and class II types, where available, came from metadata supplied by the sample provider rather than from assay-based typing. Points the paper makes about the study in general: The quantity of clinical and demographic metadata differed by source and by participant and was supplied without curation.

TCRbeta CDR3 regions were amplified from genomic DNA using the immunoSEQ Assay, a bias-controlled multiplex PCR. As for how the authors treated the data: Within the assay, amplification of reference gene primers was used to estimate how many nucleated cells each sample contained. To quantify the absolute abundance of each unique TCRbeta CDR3 rearrangement, sequence reads were collapsed and filtered. Productive Simpson clonality was computed per sample as the square root of Simpson's diversity index over productive rearrangements. The table was pulled from immuneACCESS by TCRdb, which kept in-frame rearrangements only. Such tables lose some clones; where checked, under half of the loss comes from unresolved V genes, and the rest has no known cause. The DNA gave D and trimming, while V, J and clone size come from that table. This sample gives under 80,000 clones in total; 86% of them show up just once. Approximately 4.7% of the sample goes to the ten largest clones.

Taken from cysteine to phenylalanine, the CDR3 has 15 residues. Solely the CDR3 DNA is kept, with 45 bases framed from the first base. V loses 4 bases at its end and J loses 10 bases; junction bases beyond the gene matches: 6. The germline V gene (reference sequence) gives CDR1 as LGHDT and CDR2 as YNNKEL. Worth noting for this clone: Its antigen is unknown. Base qualities were left out, and no much larger clone turns up one base away.

Each collaborating institution followed its own protocols to collect whole blood in K2EDTA tubes. For TCRbeta analysis, collaborator samples were shipped as frozen whole blood, as isolated PBMCs, or as DNA extracted from either sample type. The material sequenced was peripheral blood. The chain was built from TRBV3-1 (or the pseudogene TRBV3-2) and TRBJ2-1, and 14 junctional nucleotides match TRBD2. The TCR comes from a man aged 45-65 years with active COVID-19. For the CDR3, the sequence is CASSPGLAGVREQFF. The DNA reads as follows: TGTGCCAGCAGCCCGGGACTAGCGGGAGTGAGGGAGCAGTTCTTC.